This T cell receptor (beta chain) comes out of a study of T cell repertoires in cytomegalovirus infection. At the level of the study: Selection of CMV epitopes for the study included recently identified HLA-C-restricted and well-studied HLA-B-restricted ones. A matching HLA type, together with CMV infection, was signaled by public TCR beta signatures.

This CDR3 is built from 18 residues. The trim removed 3 bases at V and 0 bases at J, leaving 13 bases unmatched. Per germline, CDR1 LNHNV and CDR2 YYDKDF (reference sequence). Turning to this clonotype: What it recognizes is unknown.

TCRdb re-derived calls from the reads in MiXCR, one entry per CDR3 protein. The repertoire consists of around 300,000 distinct CDR3 sequences, with approximately 25% occurring once and the leading ten covering roughly 15%. Overall study results and limits: Dominating the ex vivo response were HLA-C-restricted CMV-specific TCR beta clonotypes. The study identified carriers of CMV plus the relevant HLA from cumulative public TCR beta family frequency.

This specimen was cultured PBMCs, taken from culture after CMV antigen stimulation. This rearrangement joins TRBV15 to TRBJ1-1, with 7 bases that match TRBD1. The origin of this receptor is a human donor in good health (CMV status not recorded). Some clones in this sample may be carry-over from other donors' samples. This chain's CDR3 is CATSSSSWGQNMNTEAFF. The CDR3 DNA reads TGTGCCACCAGCAGCTCCTCTTGGGGACAGAACATGAACACTGAAGCTTTCTTT.